This TCR beta chain was obtained from a study of cytomegalovirus exposure and HLA in healthy donors. General observations from the study: Per a prior analysis, the majority of TCR beta V segments were productive roughly 90% or roughly 30% of the time.

Notes on this clone: Its antigen is not known.

PCR was performed using 60 Vbeta and 13 Jbeta primers. This table comes from immunoSEQ multiplex PCR, and its TCRdb copy is limited to in-frame clones, with some not included. Of about 150,000 clones listed, 75% to 90% are singletons. J was trimmed by 2 bases and V by 1 base; bases with no gene match: 8. This CDR3 comprises 17 residues. Germline V gene sequence: CDR1 SGHRS, CDR2 YFSETQ. This TCR was recovered from a woman between 18 and 29 years old in good health and CMV-seronegative. The chain employs TRBV5-1 and TRBJ2-5; TRBD2 aligns across 10 bases. The sample comprised PBMCs. CDR3 DNA: TGCGCCAGCAGCTTGCCCCATGCTAGCGGGGGACAAGAGACCCAGTACTTC. It encodes CASSLPHASGGQETQYF. Based on the CDR3 plus reference TRBV5-1 and TRBJ2-5, the full variable domain is KAGVTQTPRYLIKTRGQQVTLSCSPISGHRSVSWYQQTPGQGLQFLFEYFSETQRNKGNFPGRFSGRQFSNSRSEMNVSTLELGDSALYLCASSLPHASGGQETQYFGPGTRLLVL.